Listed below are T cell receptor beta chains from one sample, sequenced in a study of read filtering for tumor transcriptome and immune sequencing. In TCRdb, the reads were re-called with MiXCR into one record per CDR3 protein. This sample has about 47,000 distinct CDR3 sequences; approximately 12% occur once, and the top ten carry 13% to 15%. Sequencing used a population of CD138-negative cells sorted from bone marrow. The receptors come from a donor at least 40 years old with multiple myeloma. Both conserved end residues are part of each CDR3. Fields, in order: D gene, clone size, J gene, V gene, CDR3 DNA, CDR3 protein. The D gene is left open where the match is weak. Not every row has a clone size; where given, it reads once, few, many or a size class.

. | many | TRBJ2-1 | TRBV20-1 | TGCAGTGCTCAAGAGGCAACCCCCTACAATGAGCAGTTCTTC | CSAQEATPYNEQFF
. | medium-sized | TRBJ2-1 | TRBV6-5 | TGTGCCAGCAGTTCACACGAGCTGAACAATGAGCAGTTCTTC | CASSSHELNNEQFF
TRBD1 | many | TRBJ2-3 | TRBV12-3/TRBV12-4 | TGTGCCAGCAGTGGACCATTAGACAGGGGCACAGATACGCAGTATTTT | CASSGPLDRGTDTQYF
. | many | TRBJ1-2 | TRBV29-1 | TGCAGCGTTTGGGAAGTCGGGGAATCGAACTATGGCTACACCTTC | CSVWEVGESNYGYTF
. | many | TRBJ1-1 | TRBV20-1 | TGCAGTGCTAGGCGCCGACGAGTGAACACTGAAGCTTTCTTT | CSARRRRVNTEAFF
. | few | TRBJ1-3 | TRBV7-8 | TGTGCCAGCAGCTATTCCAACACCATATATTTT | CASSYSNTIYF
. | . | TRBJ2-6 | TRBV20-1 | TGCAGTGCTCCAGGCAGGTCTGGGGCCAACGTCCTGACCTTC | CSAPGRSGANVLTF
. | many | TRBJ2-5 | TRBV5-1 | TGCGCCAGCAGCCAGTTCACCAGCTTGGGTTCACTAAAAGAGACCCAGTACTTC | CASSQFTSLGSLKETQYF
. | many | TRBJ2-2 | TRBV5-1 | TGCGCCAGCAGCGGAACTAGCTACTTGAACACCGGGGAGCTGTTTTTT | CASSGTSYLNTGELFF
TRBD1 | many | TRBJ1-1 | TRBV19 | TGTGCCAGTAGTACGGACCGGGACAGGGGGATGAACACTGAAGCTTTCTTT | CASSTDRDRGMNTEAFF
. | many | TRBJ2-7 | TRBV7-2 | TGTGCCAGCAGCATTCAAGGGGGACCCTACGAGCAGTACTTC | CASSIQGGPYEQYF
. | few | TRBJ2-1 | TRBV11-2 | TGTGCCAGCAGCTTAGGGCCTCTGGAGGGTGAGCAGTTCTTC | CASSLGPLEGEQFF
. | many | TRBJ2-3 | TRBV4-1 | TGCGCCAGCAGCCAGGACCAGGTCGCAGATACGCAGTATTTT | CASSQDQVADTQYF
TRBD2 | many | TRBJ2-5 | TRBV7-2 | TGTGCCAGCAGCTTATTTTTAGTAGCGGGAGGTCCCCCCCAGTACTTC | CASSLFLVAGGPPQYF
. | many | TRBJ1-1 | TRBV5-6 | TGTGCCAGCAGCTTGCACGGATTGAACACTGAAGCTTTCTTT | CASSLHGLNTEAFF
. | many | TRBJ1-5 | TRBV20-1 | TGCAGTGCTGCAAACGGGGGGGGAGTTGAGCCCCAGCATTTT | CSAANGGGVEPQHF
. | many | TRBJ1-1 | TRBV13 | TGTGCCAGCAGCTTCGGGACGGCGAACACTGAAGCTTTCTTT | CASSFGTANTEAFF